Below, 30 T cell receptor beta chains from the same sample are listed, as sequenced in a study of technical replicates of blood from several donors. The protocol was immunoSEQ multiplex PCR, while the TCRdb copy is restricted to in-frame clones and leaves out a portion. The data show about 54,000 clones, around 94% seen once. The sample was T cells isolated from PBMCs. These receptor sequences come from a human donor in good health.

This clone appeared once. The chain couples TRBV23-1 to TRBJ2-7; D might be TRBD1 (6 bases). TRBV23-1 counts as an open reading frame of uncertain function. Trimming took off 4 bases at V and 5 bases at J, with 15 bases between the two ends. The CDR3 is 14 amino acids. The DNA for the CDR3 is TGCGCCAGCAGTCGCCCCGGACAGTCCGACGAGCAGTACTTC. Residues: CASSRPGQSDEQYF.

This sequence joins TRBV6-6 and TRBJ1-5; D is possibly TRBD1 (6 bases). The V end lost 5 bases, the J end lost 6 bases, and 14 bases lay between the germline ends. Germline V gene sequence: CDR1 MNHNY, CDR2 SVGAGI (reference sequence). The CDR3 has 14 residues. The CDR3 here is CASSATGTAQPQHF. The CDR3 DNA is TGTGCCAGCAGTGCCACAGGGACGGCTCAGCCCCAGCATTTT.

The V call is TRBV6-5, the J call TRBJ2-7, with 7 bases aligning to TRBD1. Germline lookup yields CDR1 MNHEY and CDR2 SVGAGI. V gave up 4 bases and J gave up 4 bases; unmatched junction bases: 7. This CDR3 region has 14 residues. In DNA form, the CDR3 reads TGTGCCAGCAGTTTGGAACAGGGGAGATACGAGCAGTACTTC. It encodes CASSLEQGRYEQYF.

In its sample, this clone was seen once. J is TRBJ2-7 and V is TRBV7-9, with 9 bases identical to TRBD2. The CDR3 is made up of 17 amino acids. Germline CDR1 is SEHNR and CDR2 is FQNEAQ (reference sequence). V trimming: 1 base; J trimming: 3 bases; junction bases outside the gene matches: 10. The CDR3 DNA sequence: TGTGCCAGCAGCTTAGTACCCCTCCAGCGGGGGGACTACGAGCAGTACTTC. This gives the protein CASSLVPLQRGDYEQYF. Complete variable domain (other parts from reference TRBV7-9 and TRBJ2-7): DTGVSQNPRHKITKRGQNVTFRCDPISEHNRLYWYRQTLGQGPEFLTYFQNEAQLEKSRLLSDRFSAERPKGSFSTLEIQRTEQGDSAMYLCASSLVPLQRGDYEQYFGPGTRLTVT.

The chain has TRBV18 and TRBJ1-1, with D possibly TRBD1 on 6 matching bases. With 3 bases removed from V and 7 bases from J, the gap between germline ends came to 12 bases. The germline V gene has CDR1 KGHSH and CDR2 LQKENI. CDR3 size: 13 residues. This CDR3 reads CASSPTGGVEAFF. CDR3 DNA: TGTGCCAGCTCACCGACAGGAGGTGTTGAAGCTTTCTTT. Supplemented by reference TRBV18 and TRBJ1-1, the full variable domain reads NAGVMQNPRHLVRRRGQEARLRCSPMKGHSHVYWYRQLPEEGLKFMVYLQKENIIDESGMPKERFSAEFPKEGPSILRIQQVVRGDSAAYFCASSPTGGVEAFFGQGTRLTVV.

The chain is built from TRBV11-2 and TRBJ2-3, with TRBD1 as a possible D gene (5 bases). The CDR3 has 13 residues. Trimming took 1 base from V and 6 from J, leaving 8 bases between them. Per germline, CDR1 SGHAT and CDR2 FQNNGV. Here the CDR3 reads CASSLAGPDTQYF. The CDR3, as DNA: TGTGCCAGCAGCTTAGCAGGGCCCGATACGCAGTATTTT.

The chain combines TRBV6-5 with TRBJ1-2; maybe TRBD1 (6 bases). V shed 4 bases and J shed 2 bases, with 14 bases lying between them. The CDR3 totals 15 residues. Germline-derived CDR1 and CDR2 are MNHEY and SVGAGI. CDR3 sequence: CASSFDGQSNYGYTF. CDR3 in DNA: TGTGCCAGCAGTTTCGACGGACAGTCGAACTATGGCTACACCTTC.

V gene TRBV11-1 combines with J gene TRBJ2-3; no definite D call. The CDR3 has 14 residues. Germline CDR1 and CDR2: SGHAT and FQDESV (reference sequence). V lost 3 bases, J lost 2 bases, and 9 bases lay in between. The CDR3: CASSFSQSTDTQYF. The CDR3 nucleotides read TGTGCCAGCAGCTTTTCCCAGTCCACAGATACGCAGTATTTT.

V and J are TRBV28 and TRBJ2-6; D is ambiguous. The CDR3 consists of 14 residues. Germline V lookup: CDR1 MDHEN, CDR2 SYDVKM. Deletions cut 6 bases from V and 4 bases from J, with 10 bases between. In DNA, the CDR3 is TGTGCCAGCAGGGCCGTATTAGGGGCCAACGTCCTGACTTTC. This sequence encodes CASRAVLGANVLTF.

This chain connects TRBV5-5 to TRBJ2-7; maybe TRBD1 (5 bases). The germline V and J ends were trimmed by 1 base and 1 base, with 12 bases remaining between them. This CDR3 has 15 residues. Germline V lookup: CDR1 SGHKS, CDR2 YYEKEE (reference sequence). The CDR3 sequence is CASSLYPDTSYEQYF. The DNA for the CDR3 is TGTGCCAGCAGCTTGTATCCGGACACTTCCTACGAGCAGTACTTC.

This chain links TRBV7-3 with TRBJ2-5, with 10 bases matching TRBD2. J lost 1 base, V lost 5 bases, and 4 bases had no gene match. CDR1 and CDR2 from the germline V gene are SGHTA and FQGTGA. The CDR3 contains 15 residues. The CDR3 protein is CASSMTSGSQETQYF. The CDR3 DNA is TGTGCCAGCAGCATGACTAGCGGGTCCCAAGAGACCCAGTACTTC.

This clone turned up a few times. The chain carries TRBV5-1 and TRBJ1-1; weak D call: TRBD1 (5 bases). This CDR3 region has 15 residues. In germline, CDR1 is SGHRS, CDR2 YFSETQ. V lost 2 bases to trimming and J lost 0 bases, with 11 bases between them. The CDR3 nucleotides are TGCGCCAGCAGCTTTGATGGCAGGGTGAACACTGAAGCTTTCTTT. This encodes CASSFDGRVNTEAFF.

The rearrangement links TRBV29-1 to TRBJ2-1; D remains unclear. The CDR3 runs 11 residues. Trimming removed 4 bases at V and 7 bases at J, with 8 bases between. Germline assignment: CDR1 SQVTM and CDR2 ANQGSEA. DNA for the CDR3: TGCAGCGTTGTATCTTCTAATGAGCAGTTCTTC. Translation: CSVVSSNEQFF.

The rearrangement uses TRBV7-8 and TRBJ2-1, with 11 bases identical to TRBD2. The CDR3 consists of 15 residues. The J segment lost 8 bases and the V segment lost 3 bases, leaving 6 bases of the junction unmatched. The germline V gene encodes CDR1 SGHVS and CDR2 FQNEAQ. The CDR3 DNA reads TGTGCCAGCAGCTTTGGTAGCGGGAGGGTATATGAGCAGTTCTTC. It yields the protein CASSFGSGRVYEQFF. The full variable domain, completed using reference TRBV7-8 and TRBJ2-1, is GAGVSQSPRYKVAKRGQDVALRCDPISGHVSLFWYQQALGQGPEFLTYFQNEAQLDKSGLPSDRFFAERPEGSVSTLKIQRTQQEDSAVYLCASSFGSGRVYEQFFGPGTRLTVL.

The chain recombines TRBV5-1 with TRBJ2-3; 14 positions agree with TRBD2. The V gene end was trimmed by 4 bases and the J gene end by 2 bases; junction bases not matched to a gene: 6. CDR3 length: 17 amino acids. The germline V gene has CDR1 SGHRS and CDR2 YFSETQ. CDR3 protein: CASSRLAGGGNTDTQYF. DNA of the CDR3: TGCGCCAGCAGCCGACTAGCGGGAGGGGGGAACACAGATACGCAGTATTTT.

The V gene is TRBV15, the J gene TRBJ2-1, with TRBD2 matching over 11 bases. This CDR3 is built from 19 residues. The V gene end was trimmed by 8 bases and the J gene end by 6 bases; junction bases not matched to a gene: 21. From germline, CDR1 is LNHNV and CDR2 YYDKDF (reference sequence). In DNA form, the CDR3 reads TGTGCCACCTCCACCCTCTTGACTAGCGGGGCCCTCCACGGCAATGAGCAGTTCTTC. The encoded protein is CATSTLLTSGALHGNEQFF.

The chain combines TRBV6-5 with TRBJ2-7, with D possibly being TRBD1 (5 bases). CDR3 length: 13 residues. Germline V gene data show CDR1 as MNHEY and CDR2 as SVGAGI. Trimming removed 9 bases from V and 5 bases from J, with 17 bases in between. The CDR3 region is CASSIGVLDEQYF. CDR3 DNA sequence: TGTGCCAGTTCTATAGGGGTTCTCGACGAGCAGTACTTC.

The chain links TRBV19 to TRBJ1-5, with D maybe TRBD1 (5 bases). In germline, CDR1 is LNHDA, CDR2 SQIVND (reference sequence). V lost 3 bases and J lost 5, with 14 bases in between. CDR3 length equals 15 residues. The CDR3 nucleotides are TGTGCCAGTAGTATTTTGCCACAGGTTGATCAGCCCCAGCATTTT. Protein product: CASSILPQVDQPQHF. The full variable domain, in which reference TRBV19 and TRBJ1-5 provide the parts outside the CDR3, is DGGITQSPKYLFRKEGQNVTLSCEQNLNHDAMYWYRQDPGQGLRLIYYSQIVNDFQKGDIAEGYSVSREKKESFPLTVTSAQKNPTAFYLCASSILPQVDQPQHFGDGTRLSIL.

V is TRBV13 and J is TRBJ2-7, with a tentative D call TRBD1 (6 bases). The CDR3 spans 15 residues. Germline V lookup: CDR1 PRHDT, CDR2 FYEKMQ (reference sequence). Trimming took 5 bases from V and 2 from J, leaving 16 bases between them. CDR3 sequence reads: CASSTRQVTPYEQYF. DNA of the CDR3: TGTGCCAGCAGCACAAGACAGGTCACCCCCTACGAGCAGTACTTC.

This chain joins TRBV29-1 and TRBJ2-1; 7 nucleotides line up with TRBD2. CDR3 size: 15 residues. The V gene's germline CDR1 is SQVTM and CDR2 ANQGSEA. V gave up 4 bases and J gave up 10 bases; unmatched junction bases: 16. CDR3 residues: CSVGFFWGLRVEQFF. In nucleotides, the CDR3 is TGCAGCGTTGGGTTTTTTTGGGGACTAAGAGTGGAGCAGTTCTTC.

The rearrangement joins TRBV11-2 to TRBJ2-7, with 16 bases lining up with TRBD2. Losses at the gene ends were 1 base for V and 4 bases for J; bases not matched to a gene: 7. The CDR3 spans 18 residues. Germline V gene sequence: CDR1 SGHAT, CDR2 FQNNGV. The CDR3 DNA reads TGTGCCAGCAGCTTAGCTCTGGGACTAGCGGGAGGGAGGTACGAGCAGTACTTC. Amino acids: CASSLALGLAGGRYEQYF.

This chain uses TRBV9 with TRBJ2-7; tentatively, D is TRBD2 (6 bases). Trimming removed 0 bases at V and 6 bases at J, with 16 bases between. CDR3 length: 15 amino acids. Germline-derived CDR1 and CDR2 are SGDLS and YYNGEE. The CDR3 nucleotides are TGTGCCAGCAGCGTAGGAGGAGGGAACGGGGCCGAGCAGTACTTC. The encoded protein is CASSVGGGNGAEQYF.

In its sample, this clone was seen once. The chain combines TRBV12-5 with TRBJ1-3; D gene uncertain. The V and J ends lost 7 bases and 1 base respectively, with 14 bases between them. The CDR3 contains 15 residues. Germline loops: CDR1 LGHNT, CDR2 FRNRAP. CDR3 amino acids: CASVVTGGSGNTIYF. The CDR3 DNA reads TGTGCTAGTGTTGTGACGGGCGGGTCTGGAAACACCATATATTTT.

CDR3 bases: TGTGCCAGCAGCTCCTCGGGACAGAGCACAGATACGCAGTATTTT. This sequence encodes CASSSSGQSTDTQYF. The chain has TRBV5-4 and TRBJ2-3, with 7 bases fitting TRBD1. Germline assignment: CDR1 SGHNT and CDR2 YYREEE (reference sequence). The CDR3 is 15 residues long. V shed 3 bases, J shed 0 bases, and the junction held 4 bases outside the gene matches. The variable domain in full, completed from reference TRBV5-4 and TRBJ2-3, reads ETGVTQSPTHLIKTRGQQVTLRCSSQSGHNTVSWYQQALGQGPQFIFQYYREEENGRGNFPPRFSGLQFPNYSSELNVNALELDDSALYLCASSSSGQSTDTQYFGPGTRLTVL.

The V gene is TRBV7-2, the J gene TRBJ2-1, with a weak D call TRBD2 (5 bases). V was cut by 2 bases and J by 9 bases, with 17 bases left in between. Germline V gene lookup returns CDR1 SGHTA and CDR2 FQGNSA. The CDR3 spans 15 residues. The CDR3 DNA reads as TGTGCCAGCAGCTTATTCGAGGGAGTGTTACGTGAGCAGTTCTTC. Translation gives CASSLFEGVLREQFF.

CDR3 protein: CASSYVGPLAKNIQYF. The CDR3 region has the DNA TGTGCCAGCAGTTACGTGGGGCCCTTAGCCAAAAACATTCAGTACTTC. The V and J genes are TRBV6-5 and TRBJ2-4, with D perhaps TRBD1 (5 bases). Germline loops: CDR1 MNHEY, CDR2 SVGAGI. The ends were cut back, 2 bases at V and 0 bases at J, with 11 bases in the middle. The CDR3 totals 16 residues.

This chain links TRBV7-9 with TRBJ1-1; D gene uncertain. The germline V gene has CDR1 SEHNR and CDR2 FQNEAQ (reference sequence). This CDR3 has 15 residues. V lost 5 bases to trimming and J lost 4 bases, with 17 bases between them. CDR3 region: CASSEGWRLLTEAFF. Here the CDR3 DNA reads TGTGCCAGCAGCGAGGGCTGGCGACTCCTCACTGAAGCTTTCTTT.

This clone was observed a few times. The genes are TRBV6-5 and TRBJ1-5, with a possible D match to TRBD1 (6 bases). CDR1 MNHEY and CDR2 SVGAGI come from the germline V gene. Trimming stripped 5 bases from V and 4 bases from J, with 12 bases between. The CDR3 totals 14 residues. CDR3 in amino acids: CASSAGVSNQPQHF. The CDR3 DNA reads TGTGCCAGCAGTGCAGGGGTCTCAAATCAGCCCCAGCATTTT.

The chain carries TRBV11-3 and TRBJ2-2; 9 bases agree with TRBD1. CDR1 and CDR2 (germline): SGHNT, YENEEA. The CDR3 contains 17 residues. V dropped 1 base and J dropped 5; count of bases not matched to a gene: 8. CDR3 residues: CASSLAPGQGWTGELFF. In nucleotides, the CDR3 is TGTGCCAGCAGCTTAGCCCCCGGACAGGGGTGGACCGGGGAGCTGTTTTTT. Based on the CDR3 plus reference TRBV11-3 and TRBJ2-2, the full variable domain is EAGVVQSPRYKIIEKKQPVAFWCNPISGHNTLYWYLQNLGQGPELLIRYENEEAVDDSQLPKDRFSAERLKGVDSTLKIQPAELGDSAVYLCASSLAPGQGWTGELFFGEGSRLTVL.

This clone came up a few times. The chain combines TRBV6-5 with TRBJ1-2, with 8 nucleotides matching TRBD1. J lost 7 bases, V lost 0 bases, and 10 bases had no gene match. In germline, CDR1 is MNHEY, CDR2 SVGAGI. The CDR3 runs to 16 residues. CDR3: CASSYSMGQGAGGYTF. The CDR3 nucleotides read TGTGCCAGCAGTTACTCGATGGGTCAGGGGGCTGGTGGCTACACCTTC.